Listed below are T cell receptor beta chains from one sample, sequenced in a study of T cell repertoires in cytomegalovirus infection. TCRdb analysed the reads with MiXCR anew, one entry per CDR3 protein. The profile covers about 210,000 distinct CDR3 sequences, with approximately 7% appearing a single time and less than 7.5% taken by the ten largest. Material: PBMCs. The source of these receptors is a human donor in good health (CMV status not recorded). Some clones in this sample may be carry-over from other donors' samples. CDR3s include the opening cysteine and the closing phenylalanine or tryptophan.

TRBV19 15 CASTTSTGRDYEQYF
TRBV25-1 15 CASSDEGRGTYEQYF
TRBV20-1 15 CSAYPQGLAGVTQYF
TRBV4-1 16 CASSQEGVGNTGELFF
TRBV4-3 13 CASSQDLGQPQHF
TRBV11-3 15 CASSESGTKNTEAFF
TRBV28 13 CASSFGTYNEQFF
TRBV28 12 CASSLAIGELFF
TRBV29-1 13 CSASGQGNQPQHF
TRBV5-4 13 CASSLRGVYEQYF
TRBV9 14 CASSKGQGLTEAFF
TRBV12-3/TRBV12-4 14 CASSFVASGDTQYF
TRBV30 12 CAWSVGGPSKFF
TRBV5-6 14 CASSLLKETDTQYF
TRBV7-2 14 CASSLEGLRTEAFF
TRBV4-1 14 CASSGTEMEHIQYF
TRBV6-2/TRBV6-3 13 CASRDRSTDTQYF
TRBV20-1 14 CSARPPGGTYEQYF
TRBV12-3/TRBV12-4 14 CASSRPQGTGELFF
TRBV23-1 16 CASRHTGTGGNQPQHF
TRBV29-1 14 CSVISGGRTGELFF
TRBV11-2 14 CASSLRQGATEAFF
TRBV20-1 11 CSANLVEEQYF
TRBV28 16 CASSFVRNNRAHEQFF
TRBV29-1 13 CSATRHMNTEAFF
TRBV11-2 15 CASSSWDREMETQYF
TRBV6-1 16 CASSLGGTGGRGGYTF
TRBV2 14 CASSLASAYQPQHF
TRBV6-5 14 CASSYSQANTEAFF
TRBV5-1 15 CASSDVPGQGQPQHF
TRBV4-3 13 CASSQERDQPQHF
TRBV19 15 CASSIVWTVNQPQHF
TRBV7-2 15 CASSPSWGPTYEQYF
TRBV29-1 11 CSVEFGGEQYF
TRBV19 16 CASSIDFTGPNQPQHF
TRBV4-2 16 CASSQESAGSSYEQYF
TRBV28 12 CASSFLNYGYTF
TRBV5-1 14 CASSAIQVNYGYTF
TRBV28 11 CASTKWETQYF
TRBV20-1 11 CRAGFGNTIYF
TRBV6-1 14 CASTIDLTVTEAFF
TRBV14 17 CASSQEVPGPRAYEQYF
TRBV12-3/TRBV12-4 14 CASRLAGGDNEQFF
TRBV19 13 CASSIPGNQPQHF
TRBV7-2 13 CATTTSQGTEAFF
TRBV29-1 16 CSVEGRQGGRNTEAFF
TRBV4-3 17 CASSRDLGLGGTDTQYF
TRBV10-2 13 CASSPDGGNEQFF
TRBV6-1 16 CASRALPGTGPPQKYF